This T cell receptor (beta chain) was sequenced for a study of OX40 agonist ivuxolimab in advanced cancers. Background on the study: Three patients, one with hepatocellular carcinoma and two with cutaneous melanoma, achieved partial responses. Points from the study as a whole: Some nonresponders likewise displayed low normalized T-cell clonal expansion. CD4+ T cells averaged fewer expanded clones than CD8+ T cells.

The CDR3 covers 16 residues. Germline trimming cut 2 bases from V and 6 bases from J; bases unmatched to any gene: 8. Germline CDR1 is SNHLY and CDR2 is FYNNEI. Sequencing was performed with immunoSEQ multiplex PCR; in TCRdb, only in-frame clones are kept and a portion is missing. The table records around 6,000 clones, around four fifths of them present only once. Details on this clone: Antigen unknown.

The receptor was isolated from an adult with an advanced solid tumor such as melanoma, head and neck, liver or kidney cancer. Sequenced here: CD4+ or CD8+ T cells sorted from blood, sampled in a trial of the OX40 agonist ivuxolimab. This sequence joins TRBV2 and TRBJ2-3, with 10 bases identical to TRBD1. The CDR3 is CASSEWGQGTYDTQYF. CDR3 DNA: TGTGCCAGCAGTGAATGGGGACAGGGGACGTACGATACGCAGTATTTT.